The clone carrying this T cell receptor (beta chain) was detected only a few times. Moderate-to-severe activity, CAS ≥3, NOSPECS ≥4 and duration under 3 months were recorded for donors with ophthalmopathy. The data are from a study of Graves' ophthalmopathy and Graves' hyperthyroidism. With 2 bases removed from V and 0 bases from J, the gap between germline ends came to 9 bases. CDR3 length: 15 residues. Per germline, CDR1 SGHKS and CDR2 YYEKEE (reference sequence). From RNA, the CDR3 regions of TCR beta chains were amplified and sequenced. After a first-round RT-PCR with HTBI primers, a second-round multiplex PCR was run. In TCRdb, the multiplex PCR reads were re-called with MiXCR into one record per CDR3 protein. The sample lists about 220,000 distinct CDR3 sequences, about 22% occurring once.

The chain couples TRBV5-5 to TRBJ1-3; D remains ambiguous. This clonotype originated in a woman between 50 and 59 years old with Graves' ophthalmopathy. Sample: peripheral blood. The CDR3 region is CASSFSLDSGNTIYF. The CDR3 DNA reads as TGTGCCAGCAGCTTTAGCCTCGACTCTGGAAACACCATATATTTT. Drawing the rest from reference TRBV5-5 and TRBJ1-3, the complete variable domain is DAGVTQSPTHLIKTRGQQVTLRCSPISGHKSVSWYQQVLGQGPQFIFQYYEKEERGRGNFPDRFSARQFPNYSSELNVNALLLGDSALYLCASSFSLDSGNTIYFGEGSWLTVV.